This T cell receptor beta chain was documented in a study of T cells after yellow fever vaccination. In regard to this clonotype: Its antigen is unidentified.

It was through 5'RACE template switching that TCR cDNA was made, with a universal primer site and UMIs added. TCRdb analysed the 5' RACE reads with MiXCR anew, one entry per CDR3 protein. The sample includes approximately 110,000 distinct CDR3 sequences, 8.4% of them seen just once. CDR1 and CDR2 from the germline V gene are MNHEY and SMNVEV (reference sequence). With 5 bases removed from V and 0 bases from J, the gap between germline ends came to 8 bases. The CDR3 has 14 amino acids. The study, taken as a whole, reports: FACS-sorted repertoires might harbor abundant contaminating clonotypes from the bulk population. The study re-detected most primary-vaccination clones after the booster (96% CD4, roughly 91% CD8). The secondary T-cell response peaked on day 5, not day 15, but was weaker.

The sample here was CD8+ T cells sorted from PBMCs, taken 45 days after the yellow fever booster vaccination. The chain links TRBV27 to TRBJ2-1; D call uncertain. The receptor was isolated from a man aged 30 to 39 who received the YFV17D yellow fever vaccine. CDR3 DNA sequence: TGTGCCAGCAGTCCGTTCAGCTCCTACAATGAGCAGTTCTTC. Translated, it gives CASSPFSSYNEQFF.